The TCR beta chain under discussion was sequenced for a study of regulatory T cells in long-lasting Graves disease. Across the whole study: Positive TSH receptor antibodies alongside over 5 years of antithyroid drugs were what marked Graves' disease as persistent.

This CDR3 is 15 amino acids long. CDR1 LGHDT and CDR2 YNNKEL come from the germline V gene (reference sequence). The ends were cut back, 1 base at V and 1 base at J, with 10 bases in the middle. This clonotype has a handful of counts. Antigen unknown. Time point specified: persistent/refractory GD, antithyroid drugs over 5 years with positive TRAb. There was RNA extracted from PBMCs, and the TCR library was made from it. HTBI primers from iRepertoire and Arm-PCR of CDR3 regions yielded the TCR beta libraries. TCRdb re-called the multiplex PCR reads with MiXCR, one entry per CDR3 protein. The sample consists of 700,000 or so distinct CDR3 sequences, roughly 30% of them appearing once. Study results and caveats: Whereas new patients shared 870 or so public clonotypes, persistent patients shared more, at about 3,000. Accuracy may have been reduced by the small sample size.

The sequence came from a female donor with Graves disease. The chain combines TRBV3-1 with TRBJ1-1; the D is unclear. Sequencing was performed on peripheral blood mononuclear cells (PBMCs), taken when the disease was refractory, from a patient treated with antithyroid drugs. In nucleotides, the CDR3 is TGTGCCAGCAGCCAAGGCGTCATTTCGAACACTGAAGCTTTCTTT. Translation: CASSQGVISNTEAFF. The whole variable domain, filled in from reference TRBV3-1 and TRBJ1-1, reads DTAVSQTPKYLVTQMGNDKSIKCEQNLGHDTMYWYKQDSKKFLKIMFSYNNKELIINETVPNRFSPKSPDKAHLNLHINSLELGDSAVYFCASSQGVISNTEAFFGQGTRLTVV.